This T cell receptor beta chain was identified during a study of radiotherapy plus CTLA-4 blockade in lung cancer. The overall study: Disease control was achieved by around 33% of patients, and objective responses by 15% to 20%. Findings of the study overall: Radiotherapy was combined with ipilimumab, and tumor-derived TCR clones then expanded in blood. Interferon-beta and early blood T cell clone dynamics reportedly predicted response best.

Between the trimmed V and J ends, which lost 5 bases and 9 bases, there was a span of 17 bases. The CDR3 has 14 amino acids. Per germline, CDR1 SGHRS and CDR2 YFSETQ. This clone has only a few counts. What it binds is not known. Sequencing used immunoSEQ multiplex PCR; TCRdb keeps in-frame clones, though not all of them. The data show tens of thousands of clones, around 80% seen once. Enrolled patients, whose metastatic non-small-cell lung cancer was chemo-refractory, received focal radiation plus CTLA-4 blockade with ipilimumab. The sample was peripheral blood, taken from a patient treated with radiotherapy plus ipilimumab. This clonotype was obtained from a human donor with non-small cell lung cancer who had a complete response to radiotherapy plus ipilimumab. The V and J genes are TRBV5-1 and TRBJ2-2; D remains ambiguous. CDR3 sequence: CASSGSIGRRELFF. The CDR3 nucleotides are TGCGCCAGCAGTGGGTCTATCGGGCGGAGGGAGCTGTTTTTT.